The clone carrying this T cell receptor beta chain has a handful of counts. Its antigen is currently unknown. V was shortened by 3 bases and J by 4 bases, with 11 bases between the two germline ends. The CDR3 has 14 amino acids. Germline V gene sequence: CDR1 SGHDT, CDR2 YYEEEE. The sample originates from a study of early T cells in non-severe SARS-CoV-2 infection. The study, taken as a whole, reports: VDJdb matching skewed toward anti-spike CD8 responses, missing private and CD4 specificities.

Separate cDNA molecules each had unique molecular identifiers attached to them. From the 5' RACE reads, TCRdb called clonotypes with MiXCR, one entry per CDR3 protein. The table lists more than 55,000 distinct CDR3 sequences, approximately 4.5% of them singletons, with roughly 3.4% in the top ten. The source of this sequence is an adult who was a healthcare worker with PCR-confirmed SARS-CoV-2 infection or an uninfected control (not recorded which). The donor label of this sample is uncertain. This rearrangement joins TRBV5-6 to TRBJ1-5; D is unclear. The source material was whole blood, sampled at baseline. The CDR3 is CASSSRGRNQPQHF. The CDR3 DNA sequence: TGTGCCAGCAGCTCTAGAGGGAGGAATCAGCCCCAGCATTTT. Filled out from reference TRBV5-6 and TRBJ1-5, the complete variable domain reads DAGVTQSPTHLIKTRGQQVTLRCSPKSGHDTVSWYQQALGQGPQFIFQYYEEEERQRGNFPDRFSGHQFPNYSSELNVNALLLGDSALYLCASSSRGRNQPQHFGDGTRLSIL.